The TCR beta chain described here comes from a study of OX40 agonist ivuxolimab in advanced cancers. Study-level information: Each dose-escalation patient presented with hepatocellular carcinoma, melanoma, renal cell or head and neck cancer. From 23 to 79 years was the age range, with a mean of about 54 years, and over 80% were male.

Measured with immunoSEQ multiplex PCR; TCRdb has only the in-frame clones, and not every one. The data contain 50,000 or so clones, 86% of them singletons. Germline CDR1 reads MNHNS; CDR2 reads SASEGT. The V gene lost 3 bases and the J gene lost 2 bases, with 7 bases spanning the gap. The CDR3 is made up of 14 amino acids. Here the sequenced sample was CD4+ or CD8+ T cells sorted from blood, taken in a trial of the OX40 agonist ivuxolimab. V gene TRBV6-1 combines with J gene TRBJ1-4; no clear D. The receptor's source is an adult with an advanced solid tumor such as melanoma, head and neck, liver or kidney cancer. As DNA, the CDR3 is TGTGCCAGCAGTGAGACGGGGACTAATGAAAAACTGTTTTTT. Translating it yields CASSETGTNEKLFF.